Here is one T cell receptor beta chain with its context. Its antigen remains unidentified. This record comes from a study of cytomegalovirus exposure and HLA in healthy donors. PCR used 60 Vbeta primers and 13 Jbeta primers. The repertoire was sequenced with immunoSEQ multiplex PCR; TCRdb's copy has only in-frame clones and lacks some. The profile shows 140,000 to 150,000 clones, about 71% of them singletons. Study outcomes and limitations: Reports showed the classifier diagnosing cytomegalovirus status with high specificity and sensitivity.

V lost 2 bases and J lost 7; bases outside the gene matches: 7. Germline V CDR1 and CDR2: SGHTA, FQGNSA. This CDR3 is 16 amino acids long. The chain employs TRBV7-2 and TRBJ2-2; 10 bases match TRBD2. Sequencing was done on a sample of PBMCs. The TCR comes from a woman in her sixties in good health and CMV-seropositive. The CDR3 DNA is TGTGCCAGCAGCTTATTACCTAGCGGGAGTGGCGGGGAGCTGTTTTTT. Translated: CASSLLPSGSGGELFF. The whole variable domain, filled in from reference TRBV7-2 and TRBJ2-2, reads GAGVSQSPSNKVTEKGKDVELRCDPISGHTALYWYRQSLGQGLEFLIYFQGNSAPDKSGLPSDRFSAERTGGSVSTLTIQRTQQEDSAVYLCASSLLPSGSGGELFFGEGSRLTVL.